The source of this T cell receptor (beta chain) is a study of cytomegalovirus exposure and HLA in healthy donors. Study-level results: Cytomegalovirus association was listed for about 150 TCR beta chains.

Donors showed nominal health when sampled, although they likely had unrecorded immune exposures. Primers: 60 Vbeta forward and 13 Jbeta reverse. Profiled with immunoSEQ multiplex PCR; TCRdb holds only in-frame clones, not every one. The table has over 85,000 clones, around 76% seen once. CDR1 SGHRS and CDR2 YFSETQ come from the germline V gene. The CDR3 has 16 residues. V lost 1 base to trimming and J lost 7 bases, with 17 bases between them. As regards this clone: What it recognizes is unknown.

The TCR originated in a man younger than 45 in good health and CMV-seronegative. V and J are TRBV5-1 and TRBJ1-4; D remains ambiguous. The specimen sequenced was PBMCs. CDR3 residues: CASSLNSGMYREKLFF. DNA for the CDR3: TGCGCCAGCAGCTTGAATAGCGGTATGTACCGTGAAAAACTGTTTTTT.